Below are 21 T cell receptor beta chains sequenced from a single sample in a study of blood T cells in healthy people across ages (dated by TCRdb to the mid-2010s). The library was built by means of 5' RACE. The sequencing machine was an Illumina HiSeq 2500. A second roughly 6 to 12 cycle PCR used a sample-barcoded 5' primer and a J-beta primer mix. TCRdb ran its own pipeline on the public reads, namely fastp trimming at Q25 and MiXCR clone calling, and kept in-frame beta chains. Each CDR3 protein gets just one entry, which takes the most common genes and DNA from the rows behind it. The sample table records roughly 1.6 million distinct CDR3 sequences; approximately 32% of these occur just once. The ten largest clones represent roughly 10% of the sample. Sequences were obtained from blood. Source of these receptors: a woman in her 30s in good health.

This clonotype was seen a handful of times. V is TRBV11-2 and J is TRBJ2-2; 8 nucleotides align to TRBD2. The CDR3 loop spans 15 amino acids. CDR1 and CDR2 (germline): SGHAT, FQNNGV. The V and J ends lost 7 bases and 4 bases, in that order; junction bases with no gene match: 8. Here the CDR3 reads CASKGTRSFTGELFF. In nucleotides, the CDR3 is TGTGCCAGCAAAGGGACTAGATCATTCACCGGGGAGCTGTTTTTT.

The CDR3 loop reads CASRGSPRGNQPQHF. The CDR3, as DNA: TGTGCCAGCCGCGGCAGCCCCCGCGGCAATCAGCCCCAGCATTTT. The gene calls are TRBV28 and TRBJ1-5; no firm D call. The CDR3 is 15 residues long. Trimming pared 8 bases from V and 2 bases from J, leaving 16 bases between. Germline V CDR1 and CDR2: MDHEN, SYDVKM.

The chain uses TRBV4-1 and TRBJ2-2; 10 positions match TRBD2. This CDR3 has 19 amino acids. The germline gives CDR1 MGHRA, CDR2 YSYEKL. Losses at the gene ends were 4 bases for V and 0 bases for J; bases not matched to a gene: 11. CDR3 nucleotides: TGCGCCAGCAGCCCCTGGGTTCTAGCGGGAGCGCCGAACACCGGGGAGCTGTTTTTT. It encodes CASSPWVLAGAPNTGELFF.

A single count supports this clonotype. V is TRBV2 and J is TRBJ2-7; D perhaps matches TRBD1 (6 bases). CDR1 and CDR2 from the germline V gene are SNHLY and FYNNEI. There are 16 residues in the CDR3. V lost 6 bases, J lost 3 bases, and 21 bases lay in between. CDR3 amino acids: CASSGTSPNYGYEQYF. For the CDR3, the DNA is TGTGCCAGCAGCGGGACATCCCCCAACTATGGCTACGAGCAGTACTTC.

As concerns this clonotype: One base away lies a much larger clone, so this may be a sequencing read error. The chain is built from TRBV29-1 and TRBJ2-1; TRBD2 might be the D (6 bases). CDR3 length: 16 amino acids. CDR1 is SQVTM and CDR2 is ANQGSEA in the germline V gene. Trimming left V 3 bases short and J 0 bases short, with 15 bases between. The CDR3 bases are TGCAGCGTTGATGGTAATTGGGGGGACTCCTACAATGAGCAGTTCTTC. Translation: CSVDGNWGDSYNEQFF.

A word on this clonotype: One junction end does not reproduce the germline sequence, and a read error may be involved. The chain employs TRBV6-2 or TRBV6-3 and TRBJ2-7; 8 positions match TRBD2. CDR3 length: 15 amino acids. Per the germline V gene, CDR1 is MNHEY and CDR2 is SVGEGT. The CDR3: CAGSYPSGSVYEQYF. The CDR3 DNA follows: TGTGCCGGCAGTTACCCTAGCGGGTCGGTCTACGAGCAGTACTTC.

For this clonotype: At one of its ends the junction is not consistent with the germline gene, which may arise from a read error. The genes are TRBV5-1 and TRBJ1-4; the D gene is possibly TRBD1 (5 bases). This CDR3 comprises 16 residues. Germline values: CDR1 SGHRS, CDR2 YFSETQ. The CDR3 coding sequence is TGCGCCAGCAGCTTGGGGGACGGCGAAACTAATGAAAAACAGTTTTTT. The encoded protein is CASSLGDGETNEKQFF.

This rearrangement joins TRBV6-2 or TRBV6-3 to TRBJ2-3; TRBD1 matches at 8 bases. Trimming took 5 bases from V and 4 from J; bases not matched to a gene: 8. Per the germline V gene, CDR1 is MNHEY and CDR2 is SVGEGT. The CDR3 is 15 amino acids. The CDR3 region has the DNA TGTGCCAGCAGTGGGGACAGGTATCGCGCAGATACGCAGTATTTT. Encoded protein: CASSGDRYRADTQYF.

Concerning this clonotype: A much larger clone sits a single nucleotide away, making a read error possible. The chain carries TRBV20-1 and TRBJ2-1, with D possibly matching TRBD2 (6 bases). Trimming stripped 0 bases from V and 13 bases from J, with 16 bases between. The CDR3 is 13 amino acids. Germline CDR1 DFQATT, CDR2 SNEGSKA (reference sequence). Written as DNA, the CDR3 is TGCAGTGCTAGAGATCGGGGGAAAGAGACCCAGTTCTTC. Translated, it gives CSARDRGKETQFF.

The table lists this clonotype with a count of one. The chain employs TRBV25-1 and TRBJ1-5; the D is unclear. This CDR3 contains 14 residues. V lost 6 bases to trimming and J lost 3 bases, with 12 bases between them. Germline CDR1 MGHDK, CDR2 SYGVNS. CDR3 coding DNA: TGTGCCAGCAGCGACGACGGATACAATCAGCCCCAGCATTTT. It translates to CASSDDGYNQPQHF.

The V gene is TRBV20-1, the J gene TRBJ2-2; no firm D call. V lost 3 bases, J lost 1 base, and 6 bases lay in between. The CDR3 runs 13 residues. The germline V gene encodes CDR1 DFQATT and CDR2 SNEGSKA (reference sequence). The CDR3 region is CSASVQNTGELFF. For the CDR3, the DNA is TGCAGTGCTAGCGTCCAGAACACCGGGGAGCTGTTTTTT.

This clonotype appeared a few times. The gene calls are TRBV14 and TRBJ1-1, with D perhaps matching TRBD1 (5 bases). V lost 1 base and J lost 1, with 10 bases in between. The CDR3 is 15 amino acids. Germline loops: CDR1 SGHDN, CDR2 FVKESK. The CDR3: CASSQVPGKNTEAFF. As DNA, the CDR3 is TGTGCCAGCAGCCAAGTCCCAGGGAAGAACACTGAAGCTTTCTTT. Supplemented by reference TRBV14 and TRBJ1-1, the full variable domain reads EAGVTQFPSHSVIEKGQTVTLRCDPISGHDNLYWYRRVMGKEIKFLLHFVKESKQDESGMPNNRFLAERTGGTYSTLKVQPAELEDSGVYFCASSQVPGKNTEAFFGQGTRLTVV.

On this clonotype itself: Just one base apart from a much larger clone, this may be a read error. This chain links TRBV7-3 with TRBJ2-1; 8 bases map to TRBD2. The J call may be mistaken, given a closer DNA end match to TRBJ2-7. Germline CDR1 SGHTA, CDR2 FQGTGA. This CDR3 comprises 15 residues. The CDR3 DNA reads TGTGCCAGCAGCCATAGCGGGGACTCCTACAATGAGCAGTACTTC. The encoded protein is CASSHSGDSYNEQYF.

This clonotype has only a few counts. The rearrangement joins TRBV6-1 to TRBJ2-7; possibly TRBD1 for D (5 bases). CDR3 length equals 12 residues. Germline CDR1 and CDR2: MNHNS and SASEGT. V lost 8 bases and J 5 bases, leaving 13 bases between the germline ends. CDR3 sequence: CASFRTNNEQYF. CDR3 nucleotides: TGTGCCAGCTTCAGGACAAACAACGAGCAGTACTTC.

The V call is TRBV9, the J call TRBJ1-4, with a possible D match to TRBD1 (5 bases). Between the trimmed V and J ends, which lost 6 bases and 6 bases, there was a span of 18 bases. The CDR3 spans 15 residues. The germline V gene encodes CDR1 SGDLS and CDR2 YYNGEE. CDR3 sequence reads: CASTKSGGTDEKLFF. The CDR3 bases are TGTGCCAGCACCAAAAGTGGGGGGACGGATGAAAAACTGTTTTTT. Together with reference TRBV9 and TRBJ1-4, the CDR3 gives the full variable domain: DSGVTQTPKHLITATGQRVTLRCSPRSGDLSVYWYQQSLDQGLQFLIQYYNGEERAKGNILERFSAQQFPDLHSELNLSSLELGDSALYFCASTKSGGTDEKLFFGSGTQLSVL.

Only a few counts were recorded for this clonotype. This chain links TRBV20-1 with TRBJ2-3, with D uncertain. The V gene's germline CDR1 is DFQATT and CDR2 SNEGSKA (reference sequence). V was cut by 6 bases and J by 6 bases, with 25 bases left in between. The CDR3 loop spans 16 amino acids. CDR3 nucleotides: TGCAGTGCCGCAGTATTCAACGAAAGAGTCCCGGATACGCAGTATTTT. It encodes CSAAVFNERVPDTQYF.

As to this clonotype: Just one base apart from a much larger clone, this may be a read error. The chain has TRBV10-3 and TRBJ2-1; TRBD2 is a possible D gene (5 bases). The CDR3 has 13 amino acids. Germline V lookup: CDR1 ENHRY, CDR2 SYGVKD. Here the CDR3 reads CAVSGPAVNEQFF. The CDR3 coding sequence is TGTGCCGTCAGTGGCCCAGCGGTCAATGAGCAGTTCTTC.

This clonotype was picked up a small number of times. CDR3 sequence reads: CSAPGLGRGLGGTDTQYF. The CDR3 DNA sequence: TGCAGTGCTCCTGGACTAGGACGGGGCTTAGGGGGCACAGATACGCAGTATTTT. V usage is TRBV20-1 and J usage is TRBJ2-3; the match to TRBD2 covers 7 bases. CDR1 and CDR2 (germline): DFQATT, SNEGSKA (reference sequence). CDR3 length: 18 amino acids. Unmatched junction bases numbered 18, after V lost 5 bases and J lost 1 base.

V gene TRBV2 combines with J gene TRBJ2-7; D gene uncertain. Germline lookup yields CDR1 SNHLY and CDR2 FYNNEI. Trimming left V 1 base short and J 1 base short, with 11 bases between. This CDR3 has 15 amino acids. This chain's CDR3 is CASSEEAGQSYEQYF. CDR3 DNA: TGTGCCAGCAGTGAAGAAGCCGGCCAATCCTACGAGCAGTACTTC.

This chain connects TRBV20-1 to TRBJ1-1, with D possibly being TRBD1 (6 bases). The CDR3 length is 14 residues. Germline V lookup: CDR1 DFQATT, CDR2 SNEGSKA (reference sequence). Trimming removed 1 base at V and 4 bases at J, with 13 bases between. CDR3 sequence reads: CSARGTTGTTEAFF. In DNA, the CDR3 is TGCAGTGCTAGAGGGACTACAGGGACCACTGAAGCTTTCTTT.

The rearrangement joins TRBV27 to TRBJ2-7; possible D gene TRBD1, 6 bases. This CDR3 region has 15 residues. CDR1 and CDR2 from the germline V gene are MNHEY and SMNVEV (reference sequence). Deletions cut 3 bases from V and 4 bases from J, with 16 bases between. The CDR3: CASSFGTNSAYEQYF. CDR3 sequence (DNA): TGTGCCAGCAGTTTCGGGACAAATTCGGCATACGAGCAGTACTTC.